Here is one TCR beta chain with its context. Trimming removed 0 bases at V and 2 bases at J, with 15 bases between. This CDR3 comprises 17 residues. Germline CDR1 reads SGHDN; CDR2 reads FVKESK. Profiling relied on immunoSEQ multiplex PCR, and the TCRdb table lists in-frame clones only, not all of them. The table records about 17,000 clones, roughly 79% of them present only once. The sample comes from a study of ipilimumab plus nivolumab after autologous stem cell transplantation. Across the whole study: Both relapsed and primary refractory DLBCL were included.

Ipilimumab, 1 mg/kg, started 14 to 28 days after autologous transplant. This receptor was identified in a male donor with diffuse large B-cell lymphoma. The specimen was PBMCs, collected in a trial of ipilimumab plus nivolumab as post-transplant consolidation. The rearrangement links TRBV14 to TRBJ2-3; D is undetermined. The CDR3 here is CASSQEMGPPPTDTQYF. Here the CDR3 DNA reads TGTGCCAGCAGCCAAGAGATGGGCCCCCCACCCACAGATACGCAGTATTTT.